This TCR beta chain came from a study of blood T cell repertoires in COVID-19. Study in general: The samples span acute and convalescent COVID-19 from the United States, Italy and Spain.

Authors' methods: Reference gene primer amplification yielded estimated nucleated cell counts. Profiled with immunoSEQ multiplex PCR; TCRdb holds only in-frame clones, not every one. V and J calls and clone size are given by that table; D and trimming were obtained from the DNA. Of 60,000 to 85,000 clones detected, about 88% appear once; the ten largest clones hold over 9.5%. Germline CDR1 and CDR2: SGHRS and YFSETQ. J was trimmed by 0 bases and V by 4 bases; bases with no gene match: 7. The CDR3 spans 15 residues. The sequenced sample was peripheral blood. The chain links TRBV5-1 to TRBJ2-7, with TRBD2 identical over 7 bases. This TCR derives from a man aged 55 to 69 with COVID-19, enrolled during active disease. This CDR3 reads CASSAQGGGSYEQYF. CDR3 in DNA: TGCGCCAGCAGCGCGCAGGGCGGGGGCTCCTACGAGCAGTACTTC.